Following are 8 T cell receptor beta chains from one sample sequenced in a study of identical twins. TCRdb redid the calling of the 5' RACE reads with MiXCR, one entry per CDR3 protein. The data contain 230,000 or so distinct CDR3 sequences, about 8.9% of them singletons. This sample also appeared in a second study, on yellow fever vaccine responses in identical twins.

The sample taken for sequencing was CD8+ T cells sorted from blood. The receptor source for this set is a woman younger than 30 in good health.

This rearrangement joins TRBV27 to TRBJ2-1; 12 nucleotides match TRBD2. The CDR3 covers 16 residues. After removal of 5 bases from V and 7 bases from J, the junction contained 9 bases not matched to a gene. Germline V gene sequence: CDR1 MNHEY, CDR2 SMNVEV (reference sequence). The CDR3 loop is CASSLRLAGVINEQFF. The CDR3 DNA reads TGTGCCAGCAGTCTGAGACTAGCGGGAGTTATAAATGAGCAGTTCTTC.

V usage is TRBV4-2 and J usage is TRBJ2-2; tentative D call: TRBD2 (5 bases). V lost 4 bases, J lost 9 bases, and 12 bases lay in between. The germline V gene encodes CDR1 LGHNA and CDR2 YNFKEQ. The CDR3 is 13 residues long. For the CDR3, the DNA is TGTGCCAGCAGCCGGAGGCTGAACAGGGAGCTGTTTTTT. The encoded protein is CASSRRLNRELFF.

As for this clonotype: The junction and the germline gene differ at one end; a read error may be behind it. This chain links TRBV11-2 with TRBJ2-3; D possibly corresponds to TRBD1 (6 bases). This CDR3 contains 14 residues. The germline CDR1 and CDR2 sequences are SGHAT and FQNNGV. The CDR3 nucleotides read TGTGCCAGCAGATTAGGGGACATCACAGATACGCAGTATTTT. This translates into CASRLGDITDTQYF.

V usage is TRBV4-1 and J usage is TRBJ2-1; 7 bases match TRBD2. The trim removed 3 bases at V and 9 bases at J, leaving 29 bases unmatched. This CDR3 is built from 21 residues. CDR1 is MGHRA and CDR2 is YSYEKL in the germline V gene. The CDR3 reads CASSQKRVVVLADLPRGEQFF. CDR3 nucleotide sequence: TGCGCCAGCAGCCAGAAGAGGGTCGTGGTGCTAGCGGATCTACCACGAGGTGAGCAGTTCTTC.

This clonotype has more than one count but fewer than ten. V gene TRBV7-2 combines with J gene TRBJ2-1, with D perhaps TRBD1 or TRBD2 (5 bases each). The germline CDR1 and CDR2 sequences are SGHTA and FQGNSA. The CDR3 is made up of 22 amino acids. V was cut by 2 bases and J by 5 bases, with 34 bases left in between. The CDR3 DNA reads TGTGCCAGCAGCTTATCAATCGTCCCCCGGGACCCCACACAAACTAACAACAATGAGCAGTTCTTC. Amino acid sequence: CASSLSIVPRDPTQTNNNEQFF.

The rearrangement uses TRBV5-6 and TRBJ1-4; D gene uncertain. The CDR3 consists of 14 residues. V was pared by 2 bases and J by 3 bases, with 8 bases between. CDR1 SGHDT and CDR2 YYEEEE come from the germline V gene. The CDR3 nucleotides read TGTGCCAGCAGCTTCGGGAGGCCTAATGAAAAACTGTTTTTT. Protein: CASSFGRPNEKLFF.

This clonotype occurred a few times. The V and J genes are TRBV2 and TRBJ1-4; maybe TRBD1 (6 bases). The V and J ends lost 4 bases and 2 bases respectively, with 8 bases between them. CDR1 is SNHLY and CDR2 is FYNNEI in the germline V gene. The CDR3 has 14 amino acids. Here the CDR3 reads CASSGRGTNEKLFF. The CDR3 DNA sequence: TGTGCCAGCAGTGGGAGGGGGACTAATGAAAAACTGTTTTTT. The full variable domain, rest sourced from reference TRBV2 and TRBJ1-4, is EPEVTQTPSHQVTQMGQEVILRCVPISNHLYFYWYRQILGQKVEFLVSFYNNEISEKSEIFDDQFSVERPDGSNFTLKIRSTKLEDSAMYFCASSGRGTNEKLFFGSGTQLSVL.

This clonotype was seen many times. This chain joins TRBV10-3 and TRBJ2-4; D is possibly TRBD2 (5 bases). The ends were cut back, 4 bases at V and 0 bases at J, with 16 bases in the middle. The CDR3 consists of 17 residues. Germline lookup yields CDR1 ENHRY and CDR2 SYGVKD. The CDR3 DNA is TGTGCCATCAGTGGTGGTAATAGCGCCTTAGCCAAAAACATTCAGTACTTC. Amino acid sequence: CAISGGNSALAKNIQYF.